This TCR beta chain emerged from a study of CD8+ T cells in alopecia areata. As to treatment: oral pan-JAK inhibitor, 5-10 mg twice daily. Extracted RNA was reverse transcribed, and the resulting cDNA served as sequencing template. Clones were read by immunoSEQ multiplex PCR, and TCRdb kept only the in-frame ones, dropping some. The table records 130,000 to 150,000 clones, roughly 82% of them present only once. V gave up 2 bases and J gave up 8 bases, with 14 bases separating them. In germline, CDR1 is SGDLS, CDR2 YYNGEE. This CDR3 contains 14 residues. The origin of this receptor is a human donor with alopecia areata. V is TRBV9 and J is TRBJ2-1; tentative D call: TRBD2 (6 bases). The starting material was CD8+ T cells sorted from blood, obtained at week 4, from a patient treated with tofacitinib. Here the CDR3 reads CASSVRLEDDEQFF. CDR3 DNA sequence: TGTGCCAGCAGCGTGAGACTAGAGGACGATGAGCAGTTCTTC.